Below are 19 T cell receptor beta chains sequenced from a single sample in a study of T cell repertoires in cytomegalovirus infection. TCRdb analysed the reads with MiXCR anew, one entry per CDR3 protein. Seen here are 85,000 to 120,000 distinct CDR3 sequences, 16% observed once, and the top ten hold around 8.5%. The sequencing input was PBMCs. These receptors were collected from a human donor in good health (CMV status not recorded). Some clones in this sample may be carry-over from other donors' samples.

This clonotype has ten or more counts. This chain connects TRBV7-9 to TRBJ1-1; D is unresolved. V gave up 4 bases and J gave up 3 bases, with 15 bases separating them. Per the germline V gene, CDR1 is SEHNR and CDR2 is FQNEAQ (reference sequence). The CDR3 loop spans 15 amino acids. CDR3: CASSSYSPPDTEAFF. CDR3 in DNA: TGTGCCAGCAGCTCTTACAGCCCCCCGGACACTGAAGCTTTCTTT.

This clonotype was found many times. The chain combines TRBV19 with TRBJ1-1; D not resolved. From germline, CDR1 is LNHDA and CDR2 SQIVND (reference sequence). CDR3 size: 16 residues. V lost 2 bases to trimming and J lost 1 base, with 14 bases between them. The CDR3 protein is CASSIKAVSSNTEAFF. The CDR3 DNA reads as TGTGCCAGTAGTATAAAGGCAGTATCTTCGAACACTGAAGCTTTCTTT.

This clonotype was detected ten times or more. CDR3 amino acids: CASSWTEGETQYF. In DNA, the CDR3 is TGTGCCAGCAGCTGGACCGAGGGGGAGACCCAGTACTTC. This rearrangement joins TRBV7-2 to TRBJ2-5; D is perhaps TRBD1 or TRBD2 (5 bases each). Per germline, CDR1 SGHTA and CDR2 FQGNSA. The V end lost 4 bases, the J end lost 5 bases, and 11 bases lay between the germline ends. The CDR3 spans 13 residues.

The chain carries TRBV5-4 and TRBJ2-5; no definite D call. V dropped 4 bases and J dropped 0 bases, with 10 bases sitting between them. CDR3 size: 14 residues. Per germline, CDR1 SGHNT and CDR2 YYREEE (reference sequence). The DNA for the CDR3 is TGTGCCAGCAGCCCGGACCACCACCAAGAGACCCAGTACTTC. It yields the protein CASSPDHHQETQYF.

The chain has TRBV12-3 or TRBV12-4 and TRBJ2-1; unclear D gene. V was shortened by 3 bases and J by 5 bases, with 5 bases between the two germline ends. The CDR3 loop spans 12 amino acids. This CDR3 is CASSFVHNEQFF. The CDR3 nucleotides read TGTGCCAGCAGTTTTGTCCACAATGAGCAGTTCTTC.

This clonotype was seen a handful of times. V usage is TRBV7-2 and J usage is TRBJ1-1; D unresolved. CDR1 SGHTA and CDR2 FQGNSA come from the germline V gene. The CDR3 totals 13 residues. V shed 1 base and J shed 8 bases, with 11 bases lying between them. CDR3 coding DNA: TGTGCCAGCAGCTTAGGGCAGCTTAAAGAAGCTTTCTTT. It yields the protein CASSLGQLKEAFF.

This clonotype was seen many times. V usage is TRBV5-6 and J usage is TRBJ1-6; 7 bases align to TRBD1. There are 15 residues in the CDR3. The germline V gene has CDR1 SGHDT and CDR2 YYEEEE. After removal of 5 bases from V and 7 bases from J, the junction contained 9 bases not matched to a gene. The CDR3 DNA reads TGTGCCAGCAGTCGATCCGGACAGGTCAATTCACCCCTCCACTTT. This codes for CASSRSGQVNSPLHF.

This clonotype was seen only a few times. The chain uses TRBV5-6 and TRBJ2-7, with D perhaps TRBD1 (5 bases). The germline V gene encodes CDR1 SGHDT and CDR2 YYEEEE. This CDR3 is 13 amino acids long. Deletions cut 3 bases from V and 3 bases from J, with 10 bases between. As DNA, the CDR3 is TGTGCCAGCAGCTCGACAGCCTTCTACGAGCAGTACTTC. Translating gives CASSSTAFYEQYF. The variable domain in full, completed from reference TRBV5-6 and TRBJ2-7, reads DAGVTQSPTHLIKTRGQQVTLRCSPKSGHDTVSWYQQALGQGPQFIFQYYEEEERQRGNFPDRFSGHQFPNYSSELNVNALLLGDSALYLCASSSTAFYEQYFGPGTRLTVT.

The sample holds a few counts of this clonotype. This chain connects TRBV4-1 to TRBJ1-2; TRBD1 aligns across 7 bases. The V and J ends lost 4 bases and 5 bases, in that order; junction bases with no gene match: 7. This CDR3 is built from 14 residues. Germline V lookup: CDR1 MGHRA, CDR2 YSYEKL. CDR3 DNA sequence: TGCGCCAGCAGCCCCCTAGACAGGGTTTATGGCTACACCTTC. This translates into CASSPLDRVYGYTF.

This clonotype was detected ten times or more. V gene TRBV24-1 combines with J gene TRBJ1-2; 9 bases agree with TRBD1. This CDR3 comprises 13 residues. The V and J ends lost 2 bases and 7 bases, in that order; junction bases with no gene match: 1. The germline V gene encodes CDR1 KGHDR and CDR2 SFDVKD. The CDR3 DNA reads TGTGCCACCAGTGATTCGACAGGGGGTGGCTACACCTTC. It translates to CATSDSTGGGYTF.

The V and J genes are TRBV2 and TRBJ1-2; no reliable D call. CDR1 is SNHLY and CDR2 is FYNNEI in the germline V gene. Trimming removed 2 bases from V and 2 bases from J, with 12 bases in between. The CDR3 loop spans 15 amino acids. This CDR3 reads CASSEYIGQNYGYTF. CDR3 sequence (DNA): TGTGCCAGCAGTGAATATATTGGGCAGAACTATGGCTACACCTTC.

This clonotype was recorded many times. The chain recombines TRBV4-2 with TRBJ2-2; 8 nucleotides line up with TRBD2. The CDR3 is 17 residues long. The germline CDR1 and CDR2 sequences are LGHNA and YNFKEQ. V shed 3 bases and J 3 bases; nucleotides not matched to a gene: 9. CDR3 amino acids: CASSHSVRAGDTGELFF. CDR3 DNA: TGTGCCAGCAGCCATTCTGTTCGAGCGGGGGACACCGGGGAGCTGTTTTTT.

This chain links TRBV29-1 with TRBJ1-3; a possible D gene is TRBD1 (5 bases). Trimming took 7 bases from V and 2 from J, leaving 9 bases between them. The germline V gene encodes CDR1 SQVTM and CDR2 ANQGSEA. The CDR3 extends over 12 amino acids. The CDR3 reads CSGRVAGNTIYF. The CDR3 DNA sequence: TGCAGCGGCAGGGTAGCTGGAAACACCATATATTTT.

This clonotype has a single count. A much more abundant neighbour one base away suggests this may be a read error. The chain joins TRBV10-3 to TRBJ1-6, with D tentatively TRBD1 (5 bases). CDR3 length equals 14 residues. CDR1 is ENHRY and CDR2 is SYGVKD in the germline V gene. CDR3 sequence (DNA): TGTGCCATCAGCCGCAGGGAAGGGGATTCACCCCCCCACTTT. It yields the protein CAISRREGDSPPHF.

The CDR3 loop is CASSTGTLKISSYEQYF. The DNA of the CDR3 is TGTGCCAGCAGCACAGGGACTCTGAAAATCAGTTCGTACGAGCAGTACTTC. The chain combines TRBV7-9 with TRBJ2-7; tentatively, D is TRBD1 or TRBD2 (6 bases each). CDR3 length: 17 residues. The V gene's germline CDR1 is SEHNR and CDR2 FQNEAQ (reference sequence). Trimming shortened V by 5 bases and J by 4 bases, and 24 bases separated the two germline ends.

This clonotype has more than one count but fewer than ten. The chain is built from TRBV6-1 and TRBJ2-4; TRBD2 matches at 7 bases. This CDR3 is 17 amino acids long. The V gene's germline CDR1 is MNHNS and CDR2 SASEGT. J gave up 9 bases and V 4 bases, and 18 bases lay outside the gene matches. CDR3 protein: CASSVQGERGFARIQYF. CDR3 in DNA: TGTGCCAGCAGTGTTCAAGGGGAGCGGGGTTTCGCTCGCATTCAGTACTTC.

CDR3 in amino acids: CSASFGATEAFF. The CDR3, as DNA: TGCAGTGCTAGCTTCGGGGCCACTGAAGCTTTCTTT. The chain uses TRBV20-1 and TRBJ1-1; a possible D gene is TRBD1 (5 bases). The V end was cut by 3 bases, the J end by 4 bases, with 9 bases between. Germline CDR1 reads DFQATT; CDR2 reads SNEGSKA (reference sequence). The CDR3 runs 12 residues.

This clonotype came up a few times. The chain employs TRBV20-1 and TRBJ2-2, with TRBD2 matching over 7 bases. This CDR3 has 15 residues. Germline lookup yields CDR1 DFQATT and CDR2 SNEGSKA (reference sequence). V trimming: 2 bases; J trimming: 0 bases; junction bases outside the gene matches: 3. CDR3 region: CSARIAGANTGELFF. The CDR3 nucleotides read TGCAGTGCTAGAATCGCGGGGGCGAACACCGGGGAGCTGTTTTTT.

The chain carries TRBV6-6 and TRBJ1-5; D not resolved. Germline loops: CDR1 MNHNY, CDR2 SVGAGI (reference sequence). This CDR3 has 14 amino acids. Trimming took off 7 bases at V and 2 bases at J, with 12 bases between the two ends. As DNA, the CDR3 is TGTGCCAGCACCTGGACCTCTGGCAATCAGCCCCAGCATTTT. It yields the protein CASTWTSGNQPQHF.